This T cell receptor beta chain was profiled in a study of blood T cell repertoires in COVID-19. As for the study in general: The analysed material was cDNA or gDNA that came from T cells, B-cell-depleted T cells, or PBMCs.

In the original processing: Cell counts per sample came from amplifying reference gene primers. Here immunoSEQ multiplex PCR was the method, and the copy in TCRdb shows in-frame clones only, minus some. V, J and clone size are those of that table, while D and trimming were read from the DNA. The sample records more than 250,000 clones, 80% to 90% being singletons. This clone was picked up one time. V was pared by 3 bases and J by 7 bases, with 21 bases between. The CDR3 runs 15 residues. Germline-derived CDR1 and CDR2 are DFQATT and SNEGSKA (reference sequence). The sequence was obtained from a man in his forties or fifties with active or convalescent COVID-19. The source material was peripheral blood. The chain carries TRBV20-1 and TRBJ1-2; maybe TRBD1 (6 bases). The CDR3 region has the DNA TGCAGTGCTAGTTCAGGGGATGTGCACTTTGGTGGCTACACCTTC. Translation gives CSASSGDVHFGGYTF.